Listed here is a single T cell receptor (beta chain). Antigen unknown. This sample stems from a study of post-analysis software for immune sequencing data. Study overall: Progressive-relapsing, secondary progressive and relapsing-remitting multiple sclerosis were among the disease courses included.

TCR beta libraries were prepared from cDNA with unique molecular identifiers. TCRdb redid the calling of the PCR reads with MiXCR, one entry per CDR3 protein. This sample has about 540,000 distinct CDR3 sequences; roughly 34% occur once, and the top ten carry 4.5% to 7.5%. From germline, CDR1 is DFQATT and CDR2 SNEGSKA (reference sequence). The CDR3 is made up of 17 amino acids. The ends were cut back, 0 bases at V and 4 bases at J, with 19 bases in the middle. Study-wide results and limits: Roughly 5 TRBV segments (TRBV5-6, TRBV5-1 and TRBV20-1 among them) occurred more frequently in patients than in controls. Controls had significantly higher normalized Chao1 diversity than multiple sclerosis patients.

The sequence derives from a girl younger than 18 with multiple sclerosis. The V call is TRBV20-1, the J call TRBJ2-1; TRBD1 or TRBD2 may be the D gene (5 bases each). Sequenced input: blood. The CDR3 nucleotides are TGCAGTGCTAGAGATTTGAGGGGCTGGGACCCATACAATGAGCAGTTCTTC. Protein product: CSARDLRGWDPYNEQFF.